Each of the 20 T cell receptor beta chains below was sequenced from the same sample in a study. TCRdb used MiXCR to reprocess the 5' RACE reads, holding one entry per CDR3 protein. This table has approximately 60,000 distinct CDR3 sequences, 25% to 30% appearing once. The specimen was tumor-infiltrating memory CD4+ T cells sorted from the breast tumor. This sample's subset: memory CD4+ T cells, CD4+CD45RO+CD25-. The source is a female donor with breast cancer.

This clonotype was observed a few times. The chain is built from TRBV20-1 and TRBJ2-3; possible D gene TRBD1, 6 bases. The CDR3 totals 14 residues. The germline V gene encodes CDR1 DFQATT and CDR2 SNEGSKA (reference sequence). The V end was cut by 2 bases, the J end by 3 bases, with 12 bases between. Written as DNA, the CDR3 is TGCAGTGCTAGATTAGGCAGGGGTACAGATACGCAGTATTTT. This codes for CSARLGRGTDTQYF.

This clonotype has more than one count but fewer than ten. The rearrangement uses TRBV20-1 and TRBJ2-7; 11 positions agree with TRBD1. Germline CDR1 reads DFQATT; CDR2 reads SNEGSKA (reference sequence). Trimming at V came to 5 bases and at J to 6 bases, leaving 6 bases not matched to a gene. The CDR3 is made up of 13 amino acids. CDR3 sequence: CSAPGTGGLEQYF. CDR3 nucleotides: TGCAGTGCTCCCGGGACAGGGGGACTCGAGCAGTACTTC.

About this clonotype: Because it lacks the conserved phenylalanine or tryptophan at the end, this CDR3 is likely a read error. It is unclear where the CDR3 begins or ends on the DNA, so no DNA is shown, and the CDR3 is as TCRdb lists it. J is TRBJ1-1 and V is TRBV4-1; TRBD1, the D gene given by the table, was not confirmed from the DNA. CDR1 and CDR2 from the germline V gene are MGHRA and YSYEKL. The CDR3 has 19 residues if both end residues are counted. The CDR3 region is CASSQDPYHIQARDTETFL.

V usage is TRBV3-1 and J usage is TRBJ1-3, with D unresolved. This CDR3 comprises 16 residues. V was shortened by 4 bases and J by 0 bases, with 13 bases between the two germline ends. CDR1 and CDR2 (germline): LGHDT, YNNKEL (reference sequence). The CDR3 is CASSPLRTSSGNTIYF. In DNA, the CDR3 is TGTGCCAGCAGCCCCTTACGAACGAGCTCTGGAAACACCATATATTTT.

This clonotype was picked up a small number of times. The chain uses TRBV5-1 and TRBJ2-5, with a possible D match to TRBD2 (6 bases). The CDR3 loop spans 16 amino acids. Trimming shortened V by 2 bases and J by 4 bases, and 18 bases separated the two germline ends. The V gene's germline CDR1 is SGHRS and CDR2 YFSETQ. This CDR3 is CASSLFGNVGRETQYF. DNA for the CDR3: TGCGCCAGCAGCTTATTCGGTAATGTCGGGAGAGAGACCCAGTACTTC.

The chain employs TRBV12-3 or TRBV12-4 and TRBJ2-7; D unclear. Deletions cut 3 bases from V and 0 bases from J, with 12 bases between. The CDR3 spans 15 residues. The CDR3 DNA is TGTGCCAGCAGTTTTGGGTTTTCGACCTCCTACGAGCAGTACTTC. Translated, it gives CASSFGFSTSYEQYF.

This clonotype came up a few times. A junction boundary mismatches the germline segment, possibly from a read error. This chain connects TRBV7-7 to TRBJ2-1; 12 nucleotides align to TRBD2. Germline lookup yields CDR1 SSHAT and CDR2 FNYEAQ (reference sequence). The CDR3 has 21 amino acids. The DNA of the CDR3 is TGTGCTAGCAGCTTGGGGACCCCGACTAGCGGGGGTGGCCGGTCCTACAATGAGCAGTTCTTC. This gives the protein CASSLGTPTSGGGRSYNEQFF.

This clonotype has only a few counts. This chain joins TRBV5-1 and TRBJ2-7, with 8 positions matching TRBD1. The CDR3 length is 15 residues. Germline V gene lookup returns CDR1 SGHRS and CDR2 YFSETQ. Trimming removed 4 bases from V and 4 bases from J; junction bases left unmatched: 10. The CDR3, as DNA: TGCGCCAGCAGCCCCGGAGGACAGGGTGGATACGAGCAGTACTTC. It translates to CASSPGGQGGYEQYF.

The chain combines TRBV28 with TRBJ2-3, with 7 nucleotides matching TRBD1. Germline V gene sequence: CDR1 MDHEN, CDR2 SYDVKM. V lost 1 base, J lost 1 base, and 2 bases stayed unmatched. The CDR3 extends over 15 amino acids. This chain's CDR3 is CASSLSGQGTDTQYF. The CDR3 nucleotides read TGTGCCAGCAGTTTATCAGGACAGGGCACAGATACGCAGTATTTT. Combining the CDR3 with reference TRBV28 and TRBJ2-3 gives the whole variable domain DVKVTQSSRYLVKRTGEKVFLECVQDMDHENMFWYRQDPGLGLRLIYFSYDVKMKEKGDIPEGYSVSREKKERFSLILESASTNQTSMYLCASSLSGQGTDTQYFGPGTRLTVL.

This chain uses TRBV18 with TRBJ1-5, with TRBD1 identical over 9 bases. With 3 bases clipped from V and 4 bases from J, the junction kept 10 bases outside the gene matches. Germline CDR1 KGHSH, CDR2 LQKENI. There are 17 residues in the CDR3. CDR3 nucleotides: TGTGCCAGCTCACCCGGACAGGGGATGTTTGGTAATCAGCCCCAGCATTTT. It codes for CASSPGQGMFGNQPQHF.

J is TRBJ2-1 and V is TRBV4-2, with D perhaps TRBD2 (5 bases). The germline V gene has CDR1 LGHNA and CDR2 YNFKEQ. This CDR3 has 13 amino acids. V lost 4 bases and J 10 bases, leaving 14 bases between the germline ends. For the CDR3, the DNA is TGTGCCAGCAGCCTTCAGATGGGCGGGGAGCAGTTCTTC. As protein: CASSLQMGGEQFF.

This clonotype was seen ten or more times. The J gene is TRBJ2-5, the V gene TRBV5-1, with 8 bases lining up with TRBD2. The V gene end was trimmed by 0 bases and the J gene end by 2 bases; junction bases not matched to a gene: 9. The CDR3 has 17 residues. Germline V gives CDR1 SGHRS, CDR2 YFSETQ. CDR3: CASSLGTAGVQQETQYF. CDR3 DNA sequence: TGCGCCAGCAGCTTGGGCACAGCGGGAGTACAGCAAGAGACCCAGTACTTC.

The rearrangement joins TRBV24-1 to TRBJ2-1; 10 bases match TRBD2. Trimming took 6 bases from V and 8 from J; bases not matched to a gene: 6. This CDR3 comprises 14 residues. Germline CDR1 is KGHDR and CDR2 is SFDVKD. CDR3 coding DNA: TGTGCCACCAGTACTACTAGCGGGAATCATGAGCAGTTCTTC. It is translated as CATSTTSGNHEQFF.

This clonotype has just a few counts. The chain recombines TRBV7-2 with TRBJ1-2; 7 bases agree with TRBD1. The germline gives CDR1 SGHTA, CDR2 FQGNSA. This CDR3 is 17 amino acids long. The V gene end was trimmed by 5 bases and the J gene end by 2 bases; junction bases not matched to a gene: 14. The CDR3 DNA reads TGTGCCAGCAGCCTCTCGACAGGGATAGGAGTCAACTATGGCTACACCTTC. It translates to CASSLSTGIGVNYGYTF.

V is TRBV20-1 and J is TRBJ2-1, with D tentatively TRBD2 (6 bases). Germline V gene data show CDR1 as DFQATT and CDR2 as SNEGSKA (reference sequence). This CDR3 spans 14 amino acids. Between the trimmed V and J ends, which lost 6 bases and 8 bases, there was a span of 20 bases. CDR3: CSARRTGTHYEQFF. CDR3 bases: TGCAGTGCGAGACGGACCGGGACTCACTATGAGCAGTTCTTC.

This clonotype was found many times. The chain carries TRBV29-1 and TRBJ1-2; 7 nucleotides line up with TRBD1. This CDR3 is built from 13 residues. In germline, CDR1 is SQVTM, CDR2 ANQGSEA. After removal of 6 bases from V and 3 bases from J, the junction contained 7 bases not matched to a gene. The CDR3 sequence: CSVDRAQDYGYTF. Written as DNA, the CDR3 is TGCAGCGTCGACAGGGCCCAGGACTATGGCTACACCTTC.

The sample holds many counts of this clonotype. The chain employs TRBV7-2 and TRBJ1-4; D is perhaps TRBD1 (5 bases). CDR1 and CDR2 from the germline V gene are SGHTA and FQGNSA. This CDR3 is 14 amino acids long. V gave up 2 bases and J gave up 8 bases, with 12 bases separating them. The CDR3 DNA follows: TGTGCCAGCAGCTTACAGGGATTAGGGGAAAAACTGTTTTTT. It specifies CASSLQGLGEKLFF. Combining the CDR3 with reference TRBV7-2 and TRBJ1-4 gives the whole variable domain GAGVSQSPSNKVTEKGKDVELRCDPISGHTALYWYRQSLGQGLEFLIYFQGNSAPDKSGLPSDRFSAERTGGSVSTLTIQRTQQEDSAVYLCASSLQGLGEKLFFGSGTQLSVL.

Notes on this clonotype: The CDR3 carries no conserved terminal phenylalanine or tryptophan, so it likely arises from a read error. The rearrangement uses TRBV20-1 and TRBJ2-1, with 13 positions matching TRBD2. CDR3 length equals 15 residues. Looked up from germline, CDR1 is DFQATT and CDR2 is SNEGSKA (reference sequence). Trimming removed 5 bases from V and 6 bases from J; junction bases left unmatched: 7. The CDR3 coding sequence is TGCAGTGCTGACGGACTAGCGGGAGTGATCAATGAGCAGTTCCTC. Encoded protein: CSADGLAGVINEQFL.

The genes are TRBV5-1 and TRBJ2-2, with D unresolved. The germline V gene has CDR1 SGHRS and CDR2 YFSETQ. This CDR3 spans 15 amino acids. The germline V and J ends were trimmed by 6 bases and 0 bases, with 12 bases remaining between them. The CDR3 spells CASTPKTPNTGELFF. As DNA, the CDR3 is TGCGCCAGCACCCCAAAGACACCGAACACCGGGGAGCTGTTTTTT.

The chain recombines TRBV7-9 with TRBJ2-4; 8 nucleotides line up with TRBD1. The germline V gene encodes CDR1 SEHNR and CDR2 FQNEAQ (reference sequence). V trimming: 5 bases; J trimming: 0 bases; junction bases outside the gene matches: 12. The CDR3 consists of 18 residues. This chain's CDR3 is CASSGLSGGRGAKNIQYF. As DNA, the CDR3 is TGTGCCAGCAGCGGCCTATCAGGGGGCAGGGGAGCCAAAAACATTCAGTACTTC.